This T cell receptor beta chain was identified in a study of cytomegalovirus exposure and HLA in healthy donors. TCRdb keeps only in-frame clones here, not all; method: immunoSEQ multiplex PCR. This table has 250,000 to 300,000 clones, approximately 83% appearing once. The CDR3 is made up of 16 amino acids. Germline V CDR1 and CDR2: SGHTS, YDEGEE. J was trimmed by 8 bases and V by 3 bases; bases with no gene match: 13. The sample was PBMCs. The J gene is TRBJ2-1, the V gene TRBV5-8; TRBD2 matches at 8 bases. The clonotype was recovered from a woman between 18 and 29 years old in good health and CMV-seronegative. In DNA, the CDR3 is TGTGCCAGCAGCTCTCGCGGGGGGACCGATATTCATGAGCAGTTCTTC. Translating gives CASSSRGGTDIHEQFF.